The rows below give T cell receptor beta chains drawn from one sample of a study of graft-versus-host responses after intestinal transplantation. Their specific antigens are unknown. This table comes from immunoSEQ multiplex PCR, and its TCRdb copy is limited to in-frame clones, with some not included. The sample yields 50,000 to 80,000 clones, more than 90% seen once. The source was unstimulated CD8+ T cells sorted from spleen or lymph node cells, collected before transplant. Source of these receptors: a human donor who was the organ donor for an intestinal transplant. CDR3s include the opening cysteine and the closing phenylalanine or tryptophan. Fields, in order: V gene, D gene, J gene, CDR3 protein, CDR3 DNA. A D gene is named only where the DNA matches it firmly.

v_call: TRBV27
d_call: NA
j_call: TRBJ2-7
cdr3_aa: CASSLSRQTEQYF
cdr3_nt: TGTGCCAGCAGTTTATCGCGGCAGACCGAGCAGTACTTC

v_call: TRBV5-6
d_call: TRBD2
j_call: TRBJ2-1
cdr3_aa: CASSLVSGTNLYNEQFF
cdr3_nt: TGTGCCAGCAGCTTGGTATCCGGGACTAATTTATACAATGAGCAGTTCTTC

v_call: TRBV30
d_call: NA
j_call: TRBJ1-1
cdr3_aa: CAWAPTVNTEAFF
cdr3_nt: TGTGCCTGGGCCCCGACAGTTAACACTGAAGCTTTCTTT

v_call: TRBV6-5
d_call: NA
j_call: TRBJ1-1
cdr3_aa: CASSQANTEAFF
cdr3_nt: TGTGCCAGCAGCCAAGCGAACACTGAAGCTTTCTTT

v_call: TRBV30
d_call: NA
j_call: TRBJ2-3
cdr3_aa: CAWRFWGGRDTDTQYF
cdr3_nt: TGTGCCTGGAGGTTTTGGGGCGGTCGTGACACAGATACGCAGTATTTT

v_call: TRBV6-1
d_call: NA
j_call: TRBJ2-3
cdr3_aa: CASSEAEPDTQYF
cdr3_nt: TGTGCCAGCAGTGAAGCGGAGCCAGATACGCAGTATTTT

v_call: TRBV18
d_call: TRBD2
j_call: TRBJ2-3
cdr3_aa: CAGRLALLGDTQYF
cdr3_nt: TGTGCCGGACGACTAGCCCTCCTCGGGGATACGCAGTATTTT

v_call: TRBV6-5
d_call: NA
j_call: TRBJ1-1
cdr3_aa: CASTPQWNTEAFF
cdr3_nt: TGTGCCAGCACCCCCCAGTGGAACACTGAAGCTTTCTTT

v_call: TRBV28
d_call: NA
j_call: TRBJ2-5
cdr3_aa: CASSPTTRSETQYF
cdr3_nt: TGTGCCAGCAGTCCAACGACTAGGTCGGAGACCCAGTACTTC

v_call: TRBV4-2
d_call: TRBD2
j_call: TRBJ2-1
cdr3_aa: CASSPAGNYEQFF
cdr3_nt: TGTGCCAGCAGTCCAGCGGGAAACTATGAGCAGTTCTTC

v_call: TRBV14
d_call: TRBD2
j_call: TRBJ2-7
cdr3_aa: CASSRLAGTYEQYF
cdr3_nt: TGTGCCAGCAGCCGACTAGCGGGAACGTACGAGCAGTACTTC